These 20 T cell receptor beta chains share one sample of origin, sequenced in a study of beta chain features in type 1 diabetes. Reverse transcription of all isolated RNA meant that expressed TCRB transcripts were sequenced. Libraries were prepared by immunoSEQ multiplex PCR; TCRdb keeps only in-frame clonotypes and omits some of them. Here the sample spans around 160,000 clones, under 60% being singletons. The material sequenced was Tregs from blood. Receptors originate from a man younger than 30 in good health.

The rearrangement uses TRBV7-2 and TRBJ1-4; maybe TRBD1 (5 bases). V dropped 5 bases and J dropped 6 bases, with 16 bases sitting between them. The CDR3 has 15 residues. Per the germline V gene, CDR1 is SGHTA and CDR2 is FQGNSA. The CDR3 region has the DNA TGTGCCAGCAGCACTCAGGGTTATCCTGATGAAAAACTGTTTTTT. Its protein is CASSTQGYPDEKLFF.

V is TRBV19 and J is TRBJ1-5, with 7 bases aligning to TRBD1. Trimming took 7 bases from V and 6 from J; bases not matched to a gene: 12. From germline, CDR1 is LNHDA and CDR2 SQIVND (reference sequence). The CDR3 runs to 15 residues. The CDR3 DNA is TGTGCCAGTACGGGGATACACAGGGGTGTTCAGCCCCAGCATTTT. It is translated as CASTGIHRGVQPQHF.

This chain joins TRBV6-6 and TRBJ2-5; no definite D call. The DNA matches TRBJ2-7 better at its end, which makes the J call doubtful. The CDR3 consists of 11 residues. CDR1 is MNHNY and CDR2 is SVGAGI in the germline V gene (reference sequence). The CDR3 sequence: CASSPYYEQYF. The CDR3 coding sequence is TGTGCCAGCAGCCCATATTACGAGCAGTACTTC.

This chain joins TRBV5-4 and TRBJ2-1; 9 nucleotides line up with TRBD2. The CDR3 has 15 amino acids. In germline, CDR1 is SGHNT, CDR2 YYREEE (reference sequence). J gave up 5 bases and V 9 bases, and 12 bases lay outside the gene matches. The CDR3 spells CATVAGGGAHNEQFF. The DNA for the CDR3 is TGTGCCACCGTGGCGGGGGGGGGAGCCCACAATGAGCAGTTCTTC.

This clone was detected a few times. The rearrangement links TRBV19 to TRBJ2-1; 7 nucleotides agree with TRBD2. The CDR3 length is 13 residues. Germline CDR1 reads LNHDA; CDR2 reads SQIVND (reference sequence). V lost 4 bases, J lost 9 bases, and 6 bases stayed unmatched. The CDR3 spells CASSTGGRTEQFF. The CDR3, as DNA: TGTGCCAGTAGTACCGGCGGGAGAACTGAGCAGTTCTTC.

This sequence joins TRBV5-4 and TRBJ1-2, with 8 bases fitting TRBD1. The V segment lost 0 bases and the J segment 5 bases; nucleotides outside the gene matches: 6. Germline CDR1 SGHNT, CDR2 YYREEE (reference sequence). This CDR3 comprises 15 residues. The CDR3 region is CASSLDLGQGYGYTF. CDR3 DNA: TGTGCCAGCAGCTTGGATCTTGGACAGGGTTATGGCTACACCTTC.

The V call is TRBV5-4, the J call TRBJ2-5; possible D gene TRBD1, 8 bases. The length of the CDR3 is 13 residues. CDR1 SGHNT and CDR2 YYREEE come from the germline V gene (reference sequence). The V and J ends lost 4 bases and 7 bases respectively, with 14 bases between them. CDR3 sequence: CASSPTGEGTQYF. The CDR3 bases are TGTGCCAGCAGCCCGACAGGGGAGGGGACCCAGTACTTC.

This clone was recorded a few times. CDR3: CASSLRDRVNYNEQFF. In nucleotides, the CDR3 is TGTGCCAGCAGCTTACGGGACAGGGTGAACTACAATGAGCAGTTCTTC. This chain links TRBV11-2 with TRBJ2-1; 9 bases are shared with TRBD1. Germline V CDR1 and CDR2: SGHAT, FQNNGV. The CDR3 has 16 residues. V was clipped by 2 bases and J by 3 bases; unmatched bases: 5.

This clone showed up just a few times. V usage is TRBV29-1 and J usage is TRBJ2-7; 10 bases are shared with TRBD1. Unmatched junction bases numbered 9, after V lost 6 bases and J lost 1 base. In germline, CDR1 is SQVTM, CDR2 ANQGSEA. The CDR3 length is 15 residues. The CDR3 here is CSVADRGRRSYEQYF. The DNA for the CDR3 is TGCAGCGTGGCTGACAGGGGGCGCCGTTCCTACGAGCAGTACTTC.

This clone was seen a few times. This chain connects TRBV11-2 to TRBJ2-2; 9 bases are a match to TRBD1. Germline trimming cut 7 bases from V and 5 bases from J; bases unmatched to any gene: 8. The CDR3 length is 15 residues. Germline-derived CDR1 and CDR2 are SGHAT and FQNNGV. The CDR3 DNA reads TGTGCCAGCAAAGAAGGGACAGGGAGGACCGGGGAGCTGTTTTTT. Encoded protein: CASKEGTGRTGELFF.

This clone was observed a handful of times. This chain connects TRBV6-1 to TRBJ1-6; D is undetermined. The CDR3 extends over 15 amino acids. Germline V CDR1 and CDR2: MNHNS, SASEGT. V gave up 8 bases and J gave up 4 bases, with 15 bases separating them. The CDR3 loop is CASGVQAGYNSPLHF. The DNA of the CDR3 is TGTGCCAGCGGGGTTCAGGCGGGATATAATTCACCCCTCCACTTT.

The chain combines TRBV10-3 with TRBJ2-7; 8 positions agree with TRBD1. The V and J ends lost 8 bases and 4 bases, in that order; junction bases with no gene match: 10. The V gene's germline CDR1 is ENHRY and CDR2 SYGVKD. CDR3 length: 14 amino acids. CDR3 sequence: CAISDGTGWYEQYF. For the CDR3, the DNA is TGTGCCATCTCCGACGGGACAGGCTGGTACGAGCAGTACTTC.

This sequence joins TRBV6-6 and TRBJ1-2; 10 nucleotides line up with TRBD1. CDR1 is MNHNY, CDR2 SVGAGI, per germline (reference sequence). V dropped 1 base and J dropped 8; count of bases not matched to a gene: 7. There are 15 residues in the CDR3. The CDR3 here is CASSYFGQGEFGYTF. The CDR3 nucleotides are TGTGCCAGCAGTTACTTTGGACAGGGGGAATTCGGCTACACCTTC.

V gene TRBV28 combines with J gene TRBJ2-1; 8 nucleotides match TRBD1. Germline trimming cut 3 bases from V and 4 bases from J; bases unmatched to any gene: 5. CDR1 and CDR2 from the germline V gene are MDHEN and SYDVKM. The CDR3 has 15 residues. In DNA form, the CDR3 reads TGTGCCAGCAGTTTCCGGACAGGGAATTACAATGAGCAGTTCTTC. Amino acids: CASSFRTGNYNEQFF.

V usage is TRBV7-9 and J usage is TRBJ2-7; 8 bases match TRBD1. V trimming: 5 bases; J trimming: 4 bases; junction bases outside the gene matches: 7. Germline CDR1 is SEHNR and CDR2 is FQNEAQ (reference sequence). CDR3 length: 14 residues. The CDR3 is CASSAGQVRYEQYF. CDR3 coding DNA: TGTGCCAGCAGCGCGGGACAGGTTCGTTACGAGCAGTACTTC.

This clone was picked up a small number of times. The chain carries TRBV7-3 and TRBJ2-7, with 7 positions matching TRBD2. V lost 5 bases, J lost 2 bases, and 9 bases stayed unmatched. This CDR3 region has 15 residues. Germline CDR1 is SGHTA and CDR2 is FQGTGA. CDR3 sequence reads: CASSRSGGGTYEQYF. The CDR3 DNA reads TGTGCCAGCAGCCGGTCCGGCGGGGGTACCTACGAGCAGTACTTC.

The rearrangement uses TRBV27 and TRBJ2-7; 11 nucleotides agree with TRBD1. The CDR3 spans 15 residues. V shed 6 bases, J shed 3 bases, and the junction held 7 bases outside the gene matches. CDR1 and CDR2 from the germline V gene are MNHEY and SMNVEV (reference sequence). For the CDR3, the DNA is TGTGCCAGCAGGCAAGGGACAGGGGGTTTCTACGAGCAGTACTTC. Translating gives CASRQGTGGFYEQYF.

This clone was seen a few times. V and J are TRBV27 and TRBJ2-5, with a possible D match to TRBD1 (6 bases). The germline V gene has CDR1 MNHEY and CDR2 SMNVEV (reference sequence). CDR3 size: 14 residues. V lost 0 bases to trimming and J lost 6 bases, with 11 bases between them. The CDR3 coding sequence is TGTGCCAGCAGTTTATCGGGCAGGGGACAGACCCAGTACTTC. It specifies CASSLSGRGQTQYF.

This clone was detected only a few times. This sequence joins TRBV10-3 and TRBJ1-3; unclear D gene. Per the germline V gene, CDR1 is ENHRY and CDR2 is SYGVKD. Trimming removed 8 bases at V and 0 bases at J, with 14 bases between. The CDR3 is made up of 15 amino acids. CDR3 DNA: TGTGCCATCGGGAGGACGGCCGTCTCTGGAAACACCATATATTTT. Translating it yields CAIGRTAVSGNTIYF.

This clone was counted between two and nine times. This CDR3 is CASSSTGREGYGYTF. CDR3 nucleotide sequence: TGCGCCAGCAGCTCCACCGGGAGAGAGGGCTATGGCTACACCTTC. The rearrangement uses TRBV5-1 and TRBJ1-2, with D uncertain. The V gene's germline CDR1 is SGHRS and CDR2 YFSETQ. Trimming left V 3 bases short and J 4 bases short, with 16 bases between. The CDR3 extends over 15 amino acids.